This T cell receptor beta chain was found in a study of blood T cell repertoires in COVID-19. For the study at large: Spain, Italy and the United States supplied samples that represented acute and convalescent COVID-19. Sample material is recorded as cDNA or gDNA derived from T cells, B-cell-depleted T cells, or PBMCs.

Only a few counts were recorded for this clone. The ends lost 6 bases at V and 8 bases at J; junction bases unmatched: 11. The germline V gene encodes CDR1 SNHLY and CDR2 FYNNEI. The length of the CDR3 is 15 residues. Original handling: The assay estimated nucleated cells by amplifying reference gene primers. Here immunoSEQ multiplex PCR was the method, and the copy in TCRdb shows in-frame clones only, minus some. That table gives V, J and clone size, and the DNA gave D and trimming. The sample includes about 70,000 clones, roughly 86% of them seen just once. This TCR was recovered from an older woman with acute or convalescent COVID-19. The sequenced sample consisted of peripheral blood. This chain links TRBV2 with TRBJ1-4, with 8 nucleotides matching TRBD1. This CDR3 reads CASRTDRGQDEKLFF. CDR3 nucleotide sequence: TGTGCCAGCAGGACAGACAGGGGCCAGGACGAAAAACTGTTTTTT.